This is a list of T cell receptor beta chains from one sample in a study of monozygotic twins with inflammatory bowel disease. TCRdb derives one entry per CDR3 protein from the 5' RACE reads, leaving out DNA. This repertoire includes 300,000 to 400,000 distinct CDR3 sequences. The sample taken for sequencing was blood. The receptors were gathered from a human donor with ulcerative colitis or Crohn's disease, or a healthy co-twin of an affected twin (not recorded which). Both conserved end residues are part of each CDR3.

v_call	j_call	cdr3_aa
TRBV28	TRBJ2-7	CASSSLGEKGYEQYF
TRBV10-3	TRBJ2-1	CAISVIKGQNSYNEQFF
TRBV4-1	TRBJ2-1	CASSPNHRDLFYNEQFF
TRBV12-3/TRBV12-4	TRBJ2-5	CASSNPRGGRNSQETQYF
TRBV7-2	TRBJ2-1	CASSGSPPGLAGDEQFF
TRBV28	TRBJ1-5	CASRGGRNQPQHF
TRBV5-1	TRBJ2-5	CASSKDLTLQETQYF
TRBV21-1	TRBJ2-2	CASSTKIKTGELFF
TRBV4-1	TRBJ2-7	CASSQARQSYEQYF
TRBV20-1	TRBJ2-1	CSASSGRGFGNEQFF
TRBV18	TRBJ2-3	CASSRGQADTQYF
TRBV12-5	TRBJ1-1	CASDAGGAGTEAFF
TRBV9	TRBJ2-1	CASSSPGQGIDEQFF
TRBV7-9	TRBJ2-1	CASSTGQYNEQFF